This T cell receptor (beta chain) was captured by sequencing in a study of neurological immune-mediated disorders. Findings of the study overall: HTLV-1-associated myelopathy had the most TCR clonal expansion, while multiple sclerosis had the least, a level that fell below healthy controls.

The cDNA was synthesized by 5'RACE incorporating 10-nucleotide random UMIs. TCRdb recomputed calls from the 5' RACE reads with MiXCR, one row per CDR3 protein. The top ten hold 1.1% of the sample, which has about 82,000 distinct CDR3 sequences, roughly 2.6% seen once. This clonotype has ten or more counts. Antigen specificity is unknown. The CDR3 is 15 amino acids. V lost 6 bases and J 6 bases, leaving 21 bases between the germline ends. The V gene's germline CDR1 is DFQATT and CDR2 SNEGSKA (reference sequence). Unsorted libraries were prepared from 2 million PBMCs that had been stored at -80 C. This clonotype was sampled from a woman aged 25 to 39 with multiple sclerosis. Sequencing was carried out using PBMCs. V and J are TRBV20-1 and TRBJ1-5, with D possibly matching TRBD1 (6 bases). For the CDR3, the DNA is TGCAGTGCCCGGTCGGGTACAGGGTCGGGTCAGCCCCAGCATTTT. It specifies CSARSGTGSGQPQHF.